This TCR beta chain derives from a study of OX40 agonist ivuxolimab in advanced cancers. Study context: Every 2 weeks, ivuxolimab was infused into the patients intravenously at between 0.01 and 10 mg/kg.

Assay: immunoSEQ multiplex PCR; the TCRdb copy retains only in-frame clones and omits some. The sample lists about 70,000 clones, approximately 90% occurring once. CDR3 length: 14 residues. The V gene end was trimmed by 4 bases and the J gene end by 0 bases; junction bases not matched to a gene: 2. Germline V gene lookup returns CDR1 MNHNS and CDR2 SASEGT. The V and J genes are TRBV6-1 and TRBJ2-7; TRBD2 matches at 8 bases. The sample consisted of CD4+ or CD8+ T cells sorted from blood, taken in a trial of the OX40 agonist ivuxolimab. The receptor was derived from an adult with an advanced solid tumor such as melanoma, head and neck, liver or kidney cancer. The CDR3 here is CASSGAGGSYEQYF. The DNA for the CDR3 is TGTGCCAGCAGTGGGGCGGGAGGCTCCTACGAGCAGTACTTC.